Below, 5 T cell receptor beta chains from the same sample are listed, as sequenced in a study of blood T cells in healthy people across ages. Through a sample-barcoded 5' primer and a J-beta primer mix, a second PCR was run for about 7 to 12 cycles. One entry per CDR3 protein, called by TCRdb with MiXCR from the 5' RACE reads. The sample includes approximately 1,700,000 distinct CDR3 sequences, approximately 40% of them seen just once. Sequenced: blood. These receptors originate from a human donor in good health.

This clonotype was counted between two and nine times. The chain combines TRBV28 with TRBJ2-7, with D possibly matching TRBD1 (5 bases). The CDR3 is 15 amino acids. CDR1 and CDR2 from the germline V gene are MDHEN and SYDVKM. The V and J ends lost 5 bases and 3 bases respectively, with 17 bases between them. As DNA, the CDR3 is TGTGCCAGCAGTCCCTCTAGACAGCGTCACTACGAGCAGTACTTC. Protein product: CASSPSRQRHYEQYF. The full variable domain, completed using reference TRBV28 and TRBJ2-7, is DVKVTQSSRYLVKRTGEKVFLECVQDMDHENMFWYRQDPGLGLRLIYFSYDVKMKEKGDIPEGYSVSREKKERFSLILESASTNQTSMYLCASSPSRQRHYEQYFGPGTRLTVT.

This clonotype was seen at least ten times. V usage is TRBV7-9 and J usage is TRBJ2-5, with 9 bases that match TRBD1. The CDR3 covers 16 residues. The junction had 9 bases not matched to a gene; V was cut back by 5 bases and J by 2 bases. The germline V gene encodes CDR1 SEHNR and CDR2 FQNEAQ (reference sequence). Here the CDR3 DNA reads TGTGCCAGCAGCACACCCTGGACAGGGGCTCAAGAGACCCAGTACTTC. This sequence encodes CASSTPWTGAQETQYF.

This clonotype has a handful of counts. The rearrangement uses TRBV28 and TRBJ1-1, with 7 positions matching TRBD1. The V gene's germline CDR1 is MDHEN and CDR2 SYDVKM. CDR3 length equals 14 residues. With V trimmed by 4 bases and J by 1 base, 3 bases remained unmatched. CDR3 region: CASSWDRWNTEAFF. The CDR3 DNA is TGTGCCAGCAGTTGGGACAGATGGAACACTGAAGCTTTCTTT.

This rearrangement joins TRBV7-2 to TRBJ2-1, with 11 bases identical to TRBD2. This CDR3 is 16 amino acids long. Germline V gene lookup returns CDR1 SGHTA and CDR2 FQGNSA. V trimming: 6 bases; J trimming: 5 bases; junction bases outside the gene matches: 9. Written as DNA, the CDR3 is TGTGCCAGCAGGAAAATAGCGGGGGGGACAGACAATGAGCAGTTCTTC. Translated: CASRKIAGGTDNEQFF.

In regard to this clonotype: Being one base from a much bigger clone, this may be a read error. This chain connects TRBV7-2 to TRBJ1-2; the D is unclear. Germline values: CDR1 SGHTA, CDR2 FQGNSA. This CDR3 is 10 amino acids long. The CDR3 coding sequence is TGTGCCGGCAGCAGATCTGGCTACACCTTC. Its translation: CAGSRSGYTF.